This TCR beta chain was obtained from a study of shared clonotypes between healthy human individuals (dated by TCRdb to about 2020). Study-level background: A couple of women and three men aged 18 to 49 years were included in the cohort. To increase sequencing depth and limit assay-specific biases, different laboratories used diverse techniques to prepare libraries and sequence TCR repertoires. Leukapheresis yielded between about 0.94 and 8.9 billion PBMCs per donor. To estimate repertoire size and how much clonotype sharing occurs between individuals, the study deeply sequenced the blood TCR repertoires of five healthy adults. For each donor, CD4 naive and CD4 memory were each given three plates, CD8 naive was given two plates, and CD8 memory was given one plate.

About this clone: What this receptor recognizes is not known. Base qualities are not provided; no much larger clone lies one nucleotide away.

The investigation overall reported the following: Estimated clonotype richness was generally larger for naive than for memory subsets. Because the study included only a small number of donors, the genetic and exposure-history diversity represented was limited. Rarefaction of sorted-subset datasets indicated incomplete sequencing despite the large sequencing depth. Sampling was restricted to blood, and TCR repertoires in tissue are likely to differ from TCR repertoires in blood. Higher generation probabilities were observed for clonotypes shared by all four sorted-subset donors than for non-shared clonotypes. Based on pairwise subsampling, the degree of clonotype sharing among donors was expected to be affected by sequencing depth. When several donors were compared, the shared fraction of clonotypes was about 5% for naive CD4, 3% to 4% for naive CD8, about 2.4% for memory CD4, and 0.35% to 0.4% for memory CD8.

The donors were healthy, HIV-negative adults who had no recently reported acute infections or vaccinations. Every donor was a Caucasian adult residing in Nashville, Tennessee, USA. CD4+ T cells were enriched by magnetic negative selection; naive cells were then positively selected on CD45RA, and the negative fraction formed the memory subset. Blood was obtained by leukapheresis, after which PBMCs were separated by Ficoll-Histopaque density gradient centrifugation and cryopreserved in liquid nitrogen vapor phase. Purity and quantity of every magnetically sorted T cell population were checked by analytical flow cytometry. From each sorted fraction, genomic DNA was isolated and quantified by UV absorbance on a Nanodrop 2000c. The germline V gene gives CDR1 as SGHRS and CDR2 as YFSETQ. The CDR3 runs 16 residues from the cysteine to the phenylalanine. This entry keeps only the CDR3 DNA: 48 bases, framed from base 1. V drops 2 bases and J drops 0 bases, leaving 11 bases in between.

Using the deep immunoSEQ assay, TCR CDR3 regions were amplified from genomic DNA by multiplex PCR. Genomic DNA extracted from each cell subset was distributed evenly over all wells of several immunoSEQ 96-well plates, and each plate served as one replicate. For sorted subsets, approximately 210 ng genomic DNA, equal to tens of thousands of T cell genomes, was loaded into each replicate PCR. Purified libraries were quantified with a Qubit 3.0 fluorometer, sized on a Bioanalyzer 2100, and re-quantified with the KAPA Library Quantification kit. A separate single-read 150-cycle Illumina NextSeq 550 flow cell was used to sequence each immunoSEQ 96-well plate. The original pipeline was this. Because the immunoSEQ output included only junctional sequences and no quality scores, the filtering could not be the same as the filtering used for full-length reads. To assign V/J genes and CDR3, sequences were annotated against IMGT germline references using PyIR, a Python wrapper for IgBLAST v1.9. Any read was removed if the V/J assignment was weak (E-value above 1e-6), the CDR3 was missing, or the read contained stop codons, out-of-frame junctions, or ambiguous translated residues. V3J clonotypes were defined by identical inferred V gene, J gene, and CDR3 amino acid sequence. To compute the percentage overlap between repertoires, the number of shared unique clonotypes was divided by the size of the smaller repertoire. Repertoire richness was assessed with RTK rarefaction, the Chao1 estimator, and Recon v2.1 estimates of unobserved clonotypes. OLGA was used to compute generation probabilities for all TCRbeta clonotypes that the gDNA method yielded from a handful of donors. This is the immuneACCESS table as TCRdb keeps it, with only in-frame sequences that have V and J called. A part of the clones is gone; compared with another copy, unresolved V genes explain less than half, and the rest is unexplained. D and trimming were read from the DNA, whereas the V and J calls and clone size are those reported in that table. The sample records around 990,000 clones, approximately 77% of which are singletons. The ten largest clones take up 0.89% of the sample.

Sequenced: memory CD4+ T cells from PBMCs. The cell subset or site label, read with the paper, signifies: CD45RA-negative fraction. This chain is built from TRBV5-1 and TRBJ2-2, with TRBD1 perhaps the D gene, on 6 matching bases. The clonotype comes from a man aged 18 to 29 in good health. Some clones in this sample may be carry-over from other donors' samples. The CDR3 is CASSFRTVANTGELFF. The nucleotides are TGCGCCAGCAGCTTTAGGACAGTTGCGAACACCGGGGAGCTGTTTTTT.